These 5 T cell receptor beta chains were sequenced from one sample in a study of post-analysis software for immune sequencing data. Study findings and constraints: When patients were compared with controls, roughly five TRBV segments were more frequent, TRBV5-6, TRBV5-1 and TRBV20-1 among them.

Unique molecular identifiers had been added to the TCR beta cDNA libraries. TCRdb re-derived calls from the PCR reads in MiXCR, one entry per CDR3 protein. The sample has more than 500,000 distinct CDR3 sequences, about a third seen once. No antigen has been assigned to these receptors. Sequencing was done on a sample of blood. Every receptor here comes from a girl aged 2 to 17 with multiple sclerosis.

Only a few counts were recorded for this clonotype. This chain uses TRBV6-4 with TRBJ1-2; 9 bases fit TRBD1. The CDR3 extends over 15 amino acids. Germline lookup yields CDR1 MRHNA and CDR2 SNTAGT. V lost 3 bases and J lost 4; bases outside the gene matches: 6. The CDR3 loop reads CASSDTGTGTYGYTF. The CDR3 coding sequence is TGTGCCAGCAGTGATACCGGGACAGGGACCTATGGCTACACCTTC.

The chain links TRBV6-4 to TRBJ2-3; no firm D call. This CDR3 is 13 amino acids long. Germline CDR1 reads MRHNA; CDR2 reads SNTAGT. V was cut by 3 bases and J by 4 bases, with 8 bases left in between. The CDR3 loop reads CASSEFPADTQYF. The CDR3, as DNA: TGTGCCAGCAGTGAATTCCCCGCAGATACGCAGTATTTT.

The chain uses TRBV29-1 and TRBJ1-2; 8 bases match TRBD1. The V and J ends lost 4 bases and 4 bases, in that order; junction bases with no gene match: 5. Germline lookup yields CDR1 SQVTM and CDR2 ANQGSEA. This CDR3 spans 13 amino acids. The CDR3 loop is CSVVQGEVYGYTF. The CDR3 nucleotides read TGCAGCGTTGTACAGGGGGAAGTCTATGGCTACACCTTC.

In this sample, this clonotype turned up a few times. The chain couples TRBV5-1 to TRBJ2-1; D possibly uses TRBD1 or TRBD2 (5 bases each). CDR1 is SGHRS and CDR2 is YFSETQ in the germline V gene. V lost 4 bases, J lost 10 bases, and 12 bases lay in between. The CDR3 runs 12 residues. This CDR3 reads CASSRDLNEQFF. In DNA, the CDR3 is TGCGCCAGCAGCCGGGACCTTAACGAGCAGTTCTTC.

The chain joins TRBV20-1 to TRBJ1-4, with a tentative D call TRBD1 (5 bases). CDR3 length: 13 amino acids. Germline values: CDR1 DFQATT, CDR2 SNEGSKA (reference sequence). V was cut by 2 bases and J by 8 bases, with 12 bases left in between. The CDR3 region has the DNA TGCAGTGCTAGACAGGGCGGGGTCGAAAAACTGTTTTTT. Translated: CSARQGGVEKLFF.